This T cell receptor beta chain was found in a study of cytomegalovirus exposure and HLA in healthy donors. About the study: Most genotyped donors, roughly 83% of 398, had Caucasian-associated genetic ancestry.

PCR used 60 Vbeta primers and 13 Jbeta primers. The method was immunoSEQ multiplex PCR; TCRdb's version includes in-frame clones alone and lacks a portion of them. This table holds approximately 85,000 clones, roughly 72% found once. Sequencing input: PBMCs. The TCR originated in a woman in her thirties or forties in good health and CMV-seropositive.

In DNA, the CDR3 is TGCGCCAGCAGCCAGACCCCGACAGGGCGGAATCAGCCCCAGCATTTT. Its translation is CASSQTPTGRNQPQHF. This sequence joins TRBV4-1 and TRBJ1-5; the match to TRBD1 covers 7 bases. CDR1 MGHRA and CDR2 YSYEKL come from the germline V gene. Trimming at V came to 3 bases and at J to 4 bases, leaving 9 bases not matched to a gene. The length of the CDR3 is 16 residues.